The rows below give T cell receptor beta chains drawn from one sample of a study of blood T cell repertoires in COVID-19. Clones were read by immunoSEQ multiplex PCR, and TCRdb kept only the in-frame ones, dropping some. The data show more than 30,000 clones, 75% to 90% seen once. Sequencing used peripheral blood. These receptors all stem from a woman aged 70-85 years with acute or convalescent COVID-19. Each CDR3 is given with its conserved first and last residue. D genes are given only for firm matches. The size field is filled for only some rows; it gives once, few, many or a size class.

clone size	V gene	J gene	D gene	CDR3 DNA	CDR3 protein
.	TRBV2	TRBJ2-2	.	TGTGCCAGCAGCCTCCGACAGCAGTCAACCGGGGAGCTGTTTTTT	CASSLRQQSTGELFF
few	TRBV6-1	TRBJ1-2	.	TGTGCCAGCAGTGAAATTTCAATCTATGGCTACACCTTC	CASSEISIYGYTF
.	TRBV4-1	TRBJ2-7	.	TGCGCCAGCAGCCAAGGAGTGGGAGCAACCTACGAGCAGTACTTC	CASSQGVGATYEQYF
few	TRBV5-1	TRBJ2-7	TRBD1	TGCGCCAGCAGTGCTGGGACAGACCACGAGCAGTACTTC	CASSAGTDHEQYF
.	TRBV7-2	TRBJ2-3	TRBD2	TGTGCCAGCAGCCAGCTAGCGGGGAGAACAGATACGCAGTATTTT	CASSQLAGRTDTQYF
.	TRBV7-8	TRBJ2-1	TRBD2	TGTGCCAGCAGCAAAGCGGGGGGGTCGAGCTCCTACAATGAGCAGTTCTTC	CASSKAGGSSSYNEQFF
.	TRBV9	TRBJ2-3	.	TGTGCCAGCAGCGTAGTGGGAGCGCTGGGCACAGATACGCAGTATTTT	CASSVVGALGTDTQYF
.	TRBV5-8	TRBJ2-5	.	TGTGCCAGCAGCTTGGGGGCAGCCCAAGAGACCCAGTACTTC	CASSLGAAQETQYF
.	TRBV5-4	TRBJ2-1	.	TGTGCCAGCAGCTTCAACCCTACAGGGTCCTTGGGGCAGTTCTTC	CASSFNPTGSLGQFF
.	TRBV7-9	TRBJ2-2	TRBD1	TGTGCCAGCAGGTCAACAGGGGACACCGGGGAGCTGTTTTTT	CASRSTGDTGELFF
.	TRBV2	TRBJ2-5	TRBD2	TGTGCCAGCAGCGAAGCGGGTCTAGCGGGAGGGCGAATCGGATGGGTAACAGATGAGACCCAGTACTTC	CASSEAGLAGGRIGWVTDETQYF
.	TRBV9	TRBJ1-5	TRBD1	TGTGCCAGCAGCCCATCAAAACGACAGGGCGTAAATCAGCCCCAGCATTTT	CASSPSKRQGVNQPQHF
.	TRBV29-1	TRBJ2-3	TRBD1	TGCAGCGGGACAGGGTTTGTCACAGATACGCAGTATTTT	CSGTGFVTDTQYF
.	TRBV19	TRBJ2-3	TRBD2	TGTGCCAGTAGTCTAGCGGGGGGGGGAGATACGCAGTATTTT	CASSLAGGGDTQYF
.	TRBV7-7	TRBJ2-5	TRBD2	TGTGCCAGCAGCTTAAGGCTAGCGGGGGCCAACCAAGAGACCCAGTACTTC	CASSLRLAGANQETQYF
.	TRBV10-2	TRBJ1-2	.	TGCGCCAGCAGTGAGTCGGGATCAGGGGATCCTAACTATGGCTACACCTTC	CASSESGSGDPNYGYTF
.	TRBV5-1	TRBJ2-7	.	TGCGCCAGCAGCCACAGGGACGGACGCTCCTACGAGCAGTACTTC	CASSHRDGRSYEQYF
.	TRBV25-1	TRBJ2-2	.	TGTGCCAGCAGTGGGTACGGGAGAGGGAACACCGGGGAGCTGTTTTTT	CASSGYGRGNTGELFF
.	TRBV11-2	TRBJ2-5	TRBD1	TGTGCCAGCAGCTTAGGTAGCCACAGGGGGGAGACCCAGTACTTC	CASSLGSHRGETQYF
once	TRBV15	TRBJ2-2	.	TGTGCCACCTCTACAGTGCAGAACACCGGGGAGCTGTTTTTT	CATSTVQNTGELFF